The 27 T cell receptor beta chains below were found in one sample sequenced in a study of OX40 agonist ivuxolimab in advanced cancers. Using immunoSEQ multiplex PCR, the repertoire was profiled, and TCRdb retains in-frame clones only, with some absent. The repertoire holds tens of thousands of clones, roughly four fifths seen once, with 3% to 4% in the top ten. Sequencing was performed on CD4+ or CD8+ T cells sorted from blood, taken in a trial of the OX40 agonist ivuxolimab. These TCRs come from an adult with an advanced solid tumor such as melanoma, head and neck, liver or kidney cancer.

The chain carries TRBV21-1 and TRBJ1-1. TRBV21-1 is a pseudogene segment. There are 15 residues in the CDR3. The CDR3 loop is CASSKVSQINTEAFF. The CDR3 DNA sequence: TGTGCCAGCAGCAAAGTCTCGCAAATTAACACTGAAGCTTTCTTT.

The V call is TRBV19, the J call TRBJ1-3; D might be TRBD1 (6 bases). The length of the CDR3 is 17 residues. V lost 3 bases and J 4 bases, leaving 19 bases between the germline ends. The germline CDR1 and CDR2 sequences are LNHDA and SQIVND (reference sequence). CDR3 nucleotide sequence: TGTGCCAGTAGTATCCCTTCGCCAGGGGCTGCCGGAAACACCATATATTTT. Translating it yields CASSIPSPGAAGNTIYF.

V is TRBV28 and J is TRBJ1-5; D is undetermined. Germline V gene lookup returns CDR1 MDHEN and CDR2 SYDVKM. V dropped 3 bases and J dropped 5 bases, with 14 bases sitting between them. CDR3 length: 15 residues. The CDR3 bases are TGTGCCAGCAGTTTGCCCGGGCTAAGCGATCAGCCCCAGCATTTT. As protein: CASSLPGLSDQPQHF.

The chain links TRBV7-2 to TRBJ2-7, with 7 bases aligning to TRBD1. Germline V lookup: CDR1 SGHTA, CDR2 FQGNSA. This CDR3 has 15 residues. The trim removed 6 bases at V and 1 base at J, leaving 9 bases unmatched. The chain's CDR3 is CASRPGQTLSYEQYF. CDR3 nucleotides: TGTGCCAGCAGACCGGGACAGACCCTATCCTACGAGCAGTACTTC. Full variable domain (remainder filled in from reference TRBV7-2 and TRBJ2-7): GAGVSQSPSNKVTEKGKDVELRCDPISGHTALYWYRQSLGQGLEFLIYFQGNSAPDKSGLPSDRFSAERTGGSVSTLTIQRTQQEDSAVYLCASRPGQTLSYEQYFGPGTRLTVT.

DNA of the CDR3: TGTGCCAGCAGCAAGAAGAGTAAAGATAATGAAAAACTGTTTTTT. Translated: CASSKKSKDNEKLFF. This chain joins TRBV2 and TRBJ1-4; no reliable D call. The V gene lost 6 bases and the J gene lost 4 bases, with 15 bases spanning the gap. Germline-derived CDR1 and CDR2 are SNHLY and FYNNEI. This CDR3 contains 15 residues.

V and J are TRBV10-3 and TRBJ1-2; D is unclear. V lost 3 bases, J lost 7 bases, and 9 bases lay in between. CDR1 is ENHRY, CDR2 SYGVKD, per germline. This CDR3 comprises 12 residues. The CDR3 protein is CAISDQEGGYTF. CDR3 sequence (DNA): TGTGCCATCAGTGACCAGGAGGGTGGCTACACCTTC.

The chain couples TRBV4-1 to TRBJ2-1, with TRBD2 matching 11 bases. V was pared by 0 bases and J by 10 bases, with 11 bases of the junction left unmatched. This CDR3 is built from 17 residues. Germline V CDR1 and CDR2: MGHRA, YSYEKL. The CDR3 nucleotides are TGCGCCAGCAGCCAAGATAGTCTAGCGGGGGGTCAGGACGAGCAGTTCTTC. Translation: CASSQDSLAGGQDEQFF.

The rearrangement joins TRBV9 to TRBJ2-3; D possibly corresponds to TRBD1 (5 bases). This CDR3 has 15 residues. Per germline, CDR1 SGDLS and CDR2 YYNGEE. Trimming pared 7 bases from V and 2 bases from J, leaving 17 bases between. The CDR3: CASSHSGFNTDTQYF. The CDR3 nucleotides are TGTGCCAGCTCCCATTCAGGGTTCAACACAGATACGCAGTATTTT.

The chain recombines TRBV11-3 with TRBJ2-5; D is possibly TRBD1 or TRBD2 (5 bases each). V lost 6 bases, J lost 5 bases, and 16 bases lay in between. This CDR3 has 14 residues. CDR1 is SGHNT, CDR2 YENEEA, per germline. Here the CDR3 reads CASRPTRWDETQYF. The CDR3 DNA is TGTGCCAGCAGACCGACGCGCTGGGACGAGACCCAGTACTTC. Based on the CDR3 plus reference TRBV11-3 and TRBJ2-5, the full variable domain is EAGVVQSPRYKIIEKKQPVAFWCNPISGHNTLYWYLQNLGQGPELLIRYENEEAVDDSQLPKDRFSAERLKGVDSTLKIQPAELGDSAVYLCASRPTRWDETQYFGPGTRLLVL.

This clone has just a few counts. The rearrangement links TRBV27 to TRBJ1-2; D is possibly TRBD1 (6 bases). The CDR3 contains 15 residues. CDR1 is MNHEY, CDR2 SMNVEV, per germline (reference sequence). The V end lost 4 bases, the J end lost 2 bases, and 14 bases lay between the germline ends. The CDR3 bases are TGTGCCAGCAGTTCCGACACTCAGGGGAACTATGGCTACACCTTC. Translated: CASSSDTQGNYGYTF.

J is TRBJ2-3 and V is TRBV4-3; possibly TRBD1 or TRBD2 for D (5 bases each). V was shortened by 1 base and J by 2 bases, with 10 bases between the two germline ends. The germline gives CDR1 LGHNA, CDR2 YSLEER. The CDR3 is 15 amino acids. The CDR3 DNA is TGCGCCAGCAGCCAAGCGAGGGGTTTCACAGATACGCAGTATTTT. It translates to CASSQARGFTDTQYF.

This sequence joins TRBV6-5 and TRBJ1-2, with TRBD1 identical over 8 bases. Unmatched junction bases numbered 4, after V lost 0 bases and J lost 4 bases. Germline lookup yields CDR1 MNHEY and CDR2 SVGAGI. This CDR3 contains 15 residues. The CDR3 spells CASSYSRGQGYGYTF. The CDR3 DNA sequence: TGTGCCAGCAGTTACTCCAGGGGGCAGGGCTATGGCTACACCTTC.

This chain joins TRBV5-1 and TRBJ2-6; D is unclear. Trimming removed 0 bases at V and 4 bases at J, with 5 bases between. The CDR3 totals 14 residues. Germline CDR1 reads SGHRS; CDR2 reads YFSETQ. The CDR3 DNA is TGCGCCAGCAGCTTGGGGTGGGGGGCCAACGTCCTGACTTTC. It is translated as CASSLGWGANVLTF. Drawing the rest from reference TRBV5-1 and TRBJ2-6, the complete variable domain is KAGVTQTPRYLIKTRGQQVTLSCSPISGHRSVSWYQQTPGQGLQFLFEYFSETQRNKGNFPGRFSGRQFSNSRSEMNVSTLELGDSALYLCASSLGWGANVLTFGAGSRLTVL.

The rearrangement joins TRBV6-6 to TRBJ1-1; D unclear. The germline CDR1 and CDR2 sequences are MNHNY and SVGAGI (reference sequence). The CDR3 extends over 11 amino acids. Trimming shortened V by 7 bases and J by 0 bases, and 3 bases separated the two germline ends. This chain's CDR3 is CASIMNTEAFF. As DNA, the CDR3 is TGTGCCAGCATAATGAACACTGAAGCTTTCTTT.

The V call is TRBV11-3, the J call TRBJ2-5; 8 bases match TRBD1. CDR1 and CDR2 from the germline V gene are SGHNT and YENEEA. The CDR3 totals 13 residues. Trimming took 4 bases from V and 3 from J; bases not matched to a gene: 1. CDR3 bases: TGTGCCAGCAGCTGGACAGGGAAAGAGACCCAGTACTTC. Amino acid sequence: CASSWTGKETQYF.

The rearrangement links TRBV28 to TRBJ1-5; D not certain. V lost 6 bases, J lost 4 bases, and 13 bases lay in between. The CDR3 contains 14 residues. From germline, CDR1 is MDHEN and CDR2 SYDVKM. The CDR3 spells CASRPDYLNQPQHF. The CDR3 DNA sequence: TGTGCCAGCAGACCAGACTATCTAAATCAGCCCCAGCATTTT.

This clone was detected only a few times. This sequence joins TRBV4-2 and TRBJ2-3, with D perhaps matching TRBD1 (5 bases). The CDR3 runs 19 residues. CDR1 and CDR2 from the germline V gene are LGHNA and YNFKEQ. Trimming removed 0 bases from V and 4 bases from J, with 23 bases in between. This chain's CDR3 is CASSQEVRQTARLADTQYF. The DNA for the CDR3 is TGTGCCAGCAGCCAAGAGGTCCGGCAGACAGCGAGGTTAGCAGATACGCAGTATTTT.

This sequence joins TRBV14 and TRBJ1-3; D uncertain. There are 15 residues in the CDR3. Germline values: CDR1 SGHDN, CDR2 FVKESK. With 0 bases removed from V and 2 bases from J, the gap between germline ends came to 8 bases. CDR3 in DNA: TGTGCCAGCAGCCAAGAACCCGCGGCTGGAAACACCATATATTTT. Its protein is CASSQEPAAGNTIYF.

The chain uses TRBV6-6 and TRBJ2-5, with 11 bases aligning to TRBD1. Germline CDR1 is MNHNY and CDR2 is SVGAGI (reference sequence). The CDR3 contains 14 residues. Trimming cost V 7 bases and J 9 bases; bases outside gene matches: 10. Here the CDR3 reads CASTTGTGGRAQYF. The CDR3 nucleotides read TGTGCCAGCACCACCGGGACAGGGGGACGGGCCCAGTACTTC.

The gene calls are TRBV5-1 and TRBJ2-5; D gene unclear. There are 14 residues in the CDR3. Trimming took off 0 bases at V and 5 bases at J, with 11 bases between the two ends. Germline V gene sequence: CDR1 SGHRS, CDR2 YFSETQ. The CDR3 loop reads CASSLELGPETQYF. The CDR3 coding sequence is TGCGCCAGCAGCTTGGAGTTAGGTCCGGAGACCCAGTACTTC.

Points on this clone: This CDR3 is missing its conserved last phenylalanine or tryptophan, likely due to a read error. The limits of the CDR3 on the DNA are not certain, so only TCRdb's listed CDR3 is given. The chain combines TRBV7-9 with TRBJ1-1. Both ends counted, the CDR3 spans 11 residues. Germline loops: CDR1 SEHNR, CDR2 FQNEAQ (reference sequence). The CDR3 spells CASSLEDRIAL.

Comment on this clone: The junction and the germline gene differ at one end; a read error may be behind it. The chain has TRBV5-8 and TRBJ2-1; weak D call: TRBD2 (5 bases). Germline V gives CDR1 SGHTS, CDR2 YDEGEE. CDR3 length: 12 amino acids. Written as DNA, the CDR3 is TGTGCCAGCAGCCTCGGCGGGCCAGGTGTTCTCTTC. Amino acids: CASSLGGPGVLF.

This clone occurred a few times. The chain joins TRBV10-3 to TRBJ1-2; D is possibly TRBD1 (6 bases). V lost 3 bases and J 6 bases, leaving 14 bases between the germline ends. Looked up from germline, CDR1 is ENHRY and CDR2 is SYGVKD. There are 14 residues in the CDR3. CDR3 residues: CAISDLGRGDGYTF. CDR3 nucleotide sequence: TGTGCCATCAGTGATTTGGGCAGGGGCGATGGCTACACCTTC.

This sequence joins TRBV5-1 and TRBJ1-2; D remains unclear. This CDR3 contains 15 residues. Trimming took 0 bases from V and 4 from J, leaving 13 bases between them. Per the germline V gene, CDR1 is SGHRS and CDR2 is YFSETQ. The CDR3 loop is CASSLDFGDLYGYTF. The CDR3, as DNA: TGCGCCAGCAGCTTGGATTTCGGGGATCTCTATGGCTACACCTTC.

The CDR3 DNA reads as TGTGCCAGCAGTATTTCCTACGAGCAGTACTTC. Its protein product is CASSISYEQYF. This chain uses TRBV5-6 with TRBJ2-7; D remains unclear. This CDR3 has 11 residues. Germline assignment: CDR1 SGHDT and CDR2 YYEEEE. Trimming took off 5 bases at V and 1 base at J, with 4 bases between the two ends. The full variable domain, in which reference TRBV5-6 and TRBJ2-7 provide the parts outside the CDR3, is DAGVTQSPTHLIKTRGQQVTLRCSPKSGHDTVSWYQQALGQGPQFIFQYYEEEERQRGNFPDRFSGHQFPNYSSELNVNALLLGDSALYLCASSISYEQYFGPGTRLTVT.

This chain uses TRBV28 with TRBJ1-4; unclear D gene. This CDR3 is 14 amino acids long. Germline loops: CDR1 MDHEN, CDR2 SYDVKM. Trimming shortened V by 6 bases and J by 7 bases, and 15 bases separated the two germline ends. The DNA of the CDR3 is TGTGCCAGCAGGCCGTCCGACATCATTGAAAAACTGTTTTTT. This translates into CASRPSDIIEKLFF.

The chain has TRBV5-1 and TRBJ2-1; TRBD1 agrees at 7 bases. From germline, CDR1 is SGHRS and CDR2 YFSETQ. This CDR3 has 13 amino acids. J gave up 9 bases and V 0 bases, and 3 bases lay outside the gene matches. The CDR3 reads CASSLGGTVEQFF. CDR3 nucleotides: TGCGCCAGCAGCTTGGGGGGGACAGTTGAGCAGTTCTTC.